The rows below give T cell receptor beta chains drawn from one sample of a study of cytomegalovirus exposure and HLA in healthy donors. The data were produced by immunoSEQ multiplex PCR, yet TCRdb's version contains in-frame clones alone and is incomplete. The data contain 100,000 to 150,000 clones, about 74% of them singletons. The specimen was PBMCs. These receptors all stem from a male donor in good health and CMV-seronegative. The CDR3 runs from the conserved cysteine through the conserved F or W. D genes are given only for firm matches. Clone size is shown for a subset of rows, as once, few, many or a class of expanded clone.

clone_size: NA
v_call: TRBV9
j_call: TRBJ2-3
d_call: NA
cdr3_aa: CASSVDPEYFTDTQYF
cdr3_nt: TGTGCCAGCAGCGTAGACCCGGAGTATTTCACAGATACGCAGTATTTT

clone_size: NA
v_call: TRBV28
j_call: TRBJ2-7
d_call: NA
cdr3_aa: CASSYGGASYEQYF
cdr3_nt: TGTGCCAGCAGTTATGGGGGGGCAAGCTACGAGCAGTACTTC

clone_size: few
v_call: TRBV28
j_call: TRBJ1-1
d_call: TRBD1
cdr3_aa: CASSLQGGGTEAFF
cdr3_nt: TGTGCCAGCAGTCTACAGGGGGGCGGCACTGAAGCTTTCTTT

clone_size: NA
v_call: TRBV6-1
j_call: TRBJ2-6
d_call: NA
cdr3_aa: CASSAGLLALSHAGANVLTF
cdr3_nt: TGTGCCAGCAGTGCCGGACTTCTAGCTCTCTCACACGCTGGGGCCAACGTCCTGACTTTC

clone_size: once
v_call: TRBV28
j_call: TRBJ2-5
d_call: NA
cdr3_aa: CASSLHQSGVSSQYF
cdr3_nt: TGTGCCAGCAGTTTGCACCAAAGCGGAGTTTCGAGCCAGTACTTC

clone_size: NA
v_call: TRBV28
j_call: TRBJ1-5
d_call: TRBD1
cdr3_aa: CASIGTGGNQPQHF
cdr3_nt: TGTGCCAGCATCGGGACAGGGGGCAATCAGCCCCAGCATTTT

clone_size: NA
v_call: TRBV27
j_call: TRBJ1-6
d_call: NA
cdr3_aa: CASSPPGYNSPLHF
cdr3_nt: TGTGCCAGCAGTCCTCCGGGGTATAATTCACCCCTCCACTTT

clone_size: NA
v_call: TRBV2
j_call: TRBJ1-2
d_call: NA
cdr3_aa: CASRAYDRPYGYTF
cdr3_nt: TGTGCCAGCAGGGCATATGACAGGCCCTATGGCTACACCTTC

clone_size: NA
v_call: TRBV28
j_call: TRBJ1-5
d_call: TRBD1
cdr3_aa: CASSARQGRSNQPQHF
cdr3_nt: TGTGCCAGCAGTGCTCGACAGGGAAGAAGCAATCAGCCCCAGCATTTT

clone_size: NA
v_call: TRBV2
j_call: TRBJ2-3
d_call: TRBD2
cdr3_aa: CASSALLPGLAGDTQYF
cdr3_nt: TGTGCCAGCAGCGCCTTGCTACCGGGACTAGCGGGAGATACGCAGTATTTT

clone_size: NA
v_call: TRBV7-9
j_call: TRBJ1-4
d_call: TRBD1
cdr3_aa: CASSKLRQGQREKLFF
cdr3_nt: TGTGCCAGCAGCAAACTCCGACAGGGGCAAAGGGAAAAACTGTTTTTT

clone_size: once
v_call: TRBV5-1
j_call: TRBJ2-7
d_call: NA
cdr3_aa: CASSLGPGLGNEQYF
cdr3_nt: TGCGCCAGCAGCTTGGGACCAGGGCTGGGGAACGAGCAGTACTTC

clone_size: NA
v_call: TRBV29-1
j_call: TRBJ1-6
d_call: TRBD1
cdr3_aa: CSVQTGGAESPLHF
cdr3_nt: TGCAGCGTTCAAACAGGGGGCGCGGAATCACCCCTCCACTTT

clone_size: NA
v_call: TRBV7-9
j_call: TRBJ2-1
d_call: TRBD1
cdr3_aa: CSSSLGTGLYNEQFF
cdr3_nt: TGTTCCAGCAGCTTAGGGACAGGGTTGTACAATGAGCAGTTCTTC

clone_size: NA
v_call: TRBV27
j_call: TRBJ2-7
d_call: NA
cdr3_aa: CASSLSSGVDTYEQYF
cdr3_nt: TGTGCCAGCAGTTTATCATCAGGGGTCGACACCTACGAGCAGTACTTC

clone_size: few
v_call: TRBV5-6
j_call: TRBJ1-2
d_call: NA
cdr3_aa: CASSITGTSERGYTF
cdr3_nt: TGTGCCAGCAGCATTACCGGGACTTCGGAAAGAGGCTACACCTTC

clone_size: NA
v_call: TRBV11-3
j_call: TRBJ2-3
d_call: NA
cdr3_aa: CASSLGPGDTQYF
cdr3_nt: TGTGCCAGCAGCTTAGGTCCCGGAGATACGCAGTATTTT

clone_size: few
v_call: TRBV19
j_call: TRBJ2-7
d_call: NA
cdr3_aa: CASSRAASIPNEQYF
cdr3_nt: TGTGCCAGTAGTAGAGCCGCTTCGATCCCCAACGAGCAGTACTTC

clone_size: NA
v_call: TRBV28
j_call: TRBJ1-2
d_call: NA
cdr3_aa: CASSLRGVRRGYTF
cdr3_nt: TGTGCCAGCAGTTTACGGGGGGTCCGGCGGGGCTACACCTTC

clone_size: NA
v_call: TRBV5-1
j_call: TRBJ2-7
d_call: NA
cdr3_aa: CASSLKLGTYEQYF
cdr3_nt: TGCGCCAGCAGCTTGAAGTTGGGCACCTACGAGCAGTACTTC

clone_size: NA
v_call: TRBV7-2
j_call: TRBJ1-1
d_call: NA
cdr3_aa: CASSLEVTAEAFF
cdr3_nt: TGTGCCAGCAGCTTAGAAGTGACAGCTGAAGCTTTCTTT

clone_size: NA
v_call: TRBV20-1
j_call: TRBJ2-5
d_call: NA
cdr3_aa: CSATEGETQYF
cdr3_nt: TGCAGTGCTACGGAGGGAGAGACCCAGTACTTC

clone_size: NA
v_call: TRBV2
j_call: TRBJ2-3
d_call: NA
cdr3_aa: CASAGHKGLGTDTQYF
cdr3_nt: TGTGCCAGCGCAGGACATAAGGGTCTAGGCACAGATACGCAGTATTTT

clone_size: NA
v_call: TRBV18
j_call: TRBJ1-1
d_call: NA
cdr3_aa: CASSPLTRFGNTEAFF
cdr3_nt: TGTGCCAGCTCACCACTGACGAGGTTTGGGAACACTGAAGCTTTCTTT

clone_size: NA
v_call: TRBV27
j_call: TRBJ2-1
d_call: TRBD2
cdr3_aa: CASSISGAYNEQFF
cdr3_nt: TGTGCCAGCAGTATCAGCGGGGCCTACAATGAGCAGTTCTTC

clone_size: NA
v_call: TRBV23-1
j_call: TRBJ1-2
d_call: NA
cdr3_aa: CASSQPELGRLYGYTF
cdr3_nt: TGCGCCAGCAGTCAACCAGAACTAGGACGGCTCTATGGCTACACCTTC

clone_size: few
v_call: TRBV7-9
j_call: TRBJ2-7
d_call: NA
cdr3_aa: CASSPSGRYEQYF
cdr3_nt: TGTGCCAGCAGCCCGTCCGGTCGATACGAGCAGTACTTC

clone_size: NA
v_call: TRBV6-5
j_call: TRBJ2-1
d_call: TRBD2
cdr3_aa: CASSYHPASGDNEQFF
cdr3_nt: TGTGCCAGCAGTTACCATCCGGCTAGCGGGGACAATGAGCAGTTCTTC

clone_size: NA
v_call: TRBV28
j_call: TRBJ1-2
d_call: TRBD1
cdr3_aa: CASRTGGANYGYTF
cdr3_nt: TGTGCCAGCAGAACAGGGGGAGCTAACTATGGCTACACCTTC

clone_size: NA
v_call: TRBV15
j_call: TRBJ2-1
d_call: NA
cdr3_aa: CATSRGDFLFPFF
cdr3_nt: TGTGCCACCAGCAGAGGGGACTTTTTATTCCCGTTCTTC

clone_size: NA
v_call: TRBV12-5
j_call: TRBJ2-1
d_call: NA
cdr3_aa: CASGRDSTRGEQFF
cdr3_nt: TGTGCTAGTGGTCGGGACTCCACCCGAGGTGAGCAGTTCTTC

clone_size: NA
v_call: TRBV11-2
j_call: TRBJ2-7
d_call: TRBD2
cdr3_aa: CASSRTSGYEQYF
cdr3_nt: TGTGCCAGCAGTCGGACTAGCGGGTACGAGCAGTACTTC

clone_size: few
v_call: TRBV7-9
j_call: TRBJ2-5
d_call: NA
cdr3_aa: CASSLPGEETQYF
cdr3_nt: TGTGCCAGCAGCTTACCAGGGGAAGAGACCCAGTACTTC

clone_size: few
v_call: TRBV27
j_call: TRBJ2-6
d_call: TRBD1
cdr3_aa: CASRDRGGRANVLTF
cdr3_nt: TGTGCCAGCAGGGACAGGGGAGGAAGGGCCAACGTCCTGACTTTC

clone_size: NA
v_call: TRBV15
j_call: TRBJ1-5
d_call: NA
cdr3_aa: CATSITTGGHGQPQHF
cdr3_nt: TGTGCCACCAGCATAACGACAGGAGGACACGGGCAGCCCCAGCATTTT

clone_size: NA
v_call: TRBV11-2
j_call: TRBJ2-2
d_call: TRBD2
cdr3_aa: CASSPISGRTTGELFF
cdr3_nt: TGTGCCAGCAGCCCCATTAGCGGGAGGACCACCGGGGAGCTGTTTTTT

clone_size: few
v_call: TRBV13
j_call: TRBJ2-7
d_call: TRBD1
cdr3_aa: CASSLITGTGGLPSYEQYF
cdr3_nt: TGTGCCAGCAGCTTAATAACTGGGACAGGGGGCCTCCCCTCCTACGAGCAGTACTTC

clone_size: once
v_call: TRBV19
j_call: TRBJ2-7
d_call: TRBD1
cdr3_aa: CASSNTRDRVGPGEQYF
cdr3_nt: TGTGCCAGTAGTAACACCCGGGACAGGGTAGGCCCCGGAGAGCAGTACTTC

clone_size: NA
v_call: TRBV6-6
j_call: TRBJ1-1
d_call: TRBD1
cdr3_aa: CASSTVATGGLAEAFF
cdr3_nt: TGTGCCAGCAGCACCGTTGCGACAGGGGGCTTAGCTGAAGCTTTCTTT

clone_size: NA
v_call: TRBV6-5
j_call: TRBJ2-7
d_call: NA
cdr3_aa: CASRTTGFPPYEQYF
cdr3_nt: TGTGCCAGCAGAACAACAGGGTTCCCCCCCTACGAGCAGTACTTC

clone_size: NA
v_call: TRBV14
j_call: TRBJ2-7
d_call: NA
cdr3_aa: CASSHYPRYEQYF
cdr3_nt: TGTGCCAGCAGCCACTACCCACGCTACGAGCAGTACTTC

clone_size: once
v_call: TRBV27
j_call: TRBJ2-1
d_call: TRBD2
cdr3_aa: CASRKTSGGSPWEQFF
cdr3_nt: TGTGCCAGCAGAAAAACTAGCGGGGGGAGCCCCTGGGAGCAGTTCTTC

clone_size: NA
v_call: TRBV27
j_call: TRBJ2-1
d_call: NA
cdr3_aa: CASSLYGSYHNEQFF
cdr3_nt: TGTGCCAGCAGTTTATACGGGAGTTATCACAATGAGCAGTTCTTC

clone_size: few
v_call: TRBV30
j_call: TRBJ1-2
d_call: NA
cdr3_aa: CAWGGGGAFGYTF
cdr3_nt: TGTGCCTGGGGCGGGGGGGGCGCTTTTGGCTACACCTTC

clone_size: NA
v_call: TRBV7-2
j_call: TRBJ2-7
d_call: NA
cdr3_aa: CASSFPLSGRRVSYEQYF
cdr3_nt: TGTGCCAGCAGCTTCCCCCTAAGTGGGAGGAGGGTCTCCTACGAGCAGTACTTC

clone_size: few
v_call: TRBV30
j_call: TRBJ1-5
d_call: TRBD1
cdr3_aa: CAWSLRTGVMHF
cdr3_nt: TGTGCCTGGAGTCTTAGGACAGGGGTTATGCATTTT

clone_size: NA
v_call: TRBV12-5
j_call: TRBJ2-1
d_call: NA
cdr3_aa: CASAKGTHNNEQFF
cdr3_nt: TGTGCTAGTGCGAAGGGGACTCATAACAATGAGCAGTTCTTC

clone_size: NA
v_call: TRBV7-2
j_call: TRBJ2-4
d_call: NA
cdr3_aa: CASRMAVQNIQYF
cdr3_nt: TGTGCCAGCAGGATGGCGGTCCAAAACATTCAGTACTTC

clone_size: NA
v_call: TRBV11-2
j_call: TRBJ2-2
d_call: TRBD2
cdr3_aa: CASSPRAGTSGGTGELFF
cdr3_nt: TGTGCCAGCAGCCCCCGGGCCGGGACTAGCGGGGGGACCGGGGAGCTGTTTTTT

clone_size: NA
v_call: TRBV5-1
j_call: TRBJ2-2
d_call: TRBD1
cdr3_aa: CASSFGQGAGELFF
cdr3_nt: TGCGCCAGCAGCTTTGGACAGGGGGCCGGGGAGCTGTTTTTT

clone_size: NA
v_call: TRBV6-1
j_call: TRBJ1-1
d_call: NA
cdr3_aa: CASSEFGRTSEAFF
cdr3_nt: TGTGCCAGCAGTGAATTTGGGAGAACCTCTGAAGCTTTCTTT

clone_size: NA
v_call: TRBV28
j_call: TRBJ2-1
d_call: NA
cdr3_aa: CASSLRVADNEQFF
cdr3_nt: TGTGCCAGCAGTTTAAGGGTAGCGGACAATGAGCAGTTCTTC

clone_size: few
v_call: TRBV9
j_call: TRBJ1-1
d_call: TRBD1
cdr3_aa: CASSTPTGSNTEAFF
cdr3_nt: TGTGCCAGCAGCACTCCGACAGGGTCGAACACTGAAGCTTTCTTT

clone_size: NA
v_call: TRBV7-2
j_call: TRBJ2-7
d_call: NA
cdr3_aa: CASSFGGAKNEQYF
cdr3_nt: TGTGCCAGCAGCTTTGGGGGGGCCAAGAACGAGCAGTACTTC

clone_size: few
v_call: TRBV19
j_call: TRBJ1-1
d_call: NA
cdr3_aa: CASSATWSVAFF
cdr3_nt: TGTGCCAGTAGTGCGACCTGGAGTGTAGCTTTCTTT

clone_size: once
v_call: TRBV10-1
j_call: TRBJ2-6
d_call: TRBD1
cdr3_aa: CASSESGTAIVRSGANVLTF
cdr3_nt: TGCGCCAGCAGTGAGTCTGGGACAGCCATCGTCCGCTCTGGGGCCAACGTCCTGACTTTC

clone_size: NA
v_call: TRBV7-2
j_call: TRBJ2-5
d_call: TRBD1
cdr3_aa: CASSLNRGRQETQYF
cdr3_nt: TGTGCCAGCAGCTTAAACAGGGGTCGGCAAGAGACCCAGTACTTC

clone_size: NA
v_call: TRBV7-9
j_call: TRBJ2-3
d_call: NA
cdr3_aa: CASSLGTAQGDTQYF
cdr3_nt: TGTGCCAGCAGCTTGGGCACCGCGCAGGGGGATACGCAGTATTTT

clone_size: NA
v_call: TRBV28
j_call: TRBJ2-1
d_call: TRBD2
cdr3_aa: CASSPSGRAHNEQFF
cdr3_nt: TGTGCCAGCAGTCCCAGCGGGAGGGCCCACAATGAGCAGTTCTTC

clone_size: NA
v_call: TRBV7-8
j_call: TRBJ1-5
d_call: TRBD1
cdr3_aa: CASSRRDRGSNQPQHF
cdr3_nt: TGTGCCAGCAGCAGACGGGACAGGGGGAGCAATCAGCCCCAGCATTTT